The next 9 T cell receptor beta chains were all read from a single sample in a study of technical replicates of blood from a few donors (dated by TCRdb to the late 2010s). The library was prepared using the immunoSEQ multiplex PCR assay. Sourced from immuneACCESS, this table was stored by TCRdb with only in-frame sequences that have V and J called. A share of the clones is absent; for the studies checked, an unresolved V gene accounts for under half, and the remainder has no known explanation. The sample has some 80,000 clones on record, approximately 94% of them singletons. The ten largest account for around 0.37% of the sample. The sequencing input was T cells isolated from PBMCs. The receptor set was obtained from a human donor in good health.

The CDR3 DNA reads as TGTGCCAGCAGCGTCAGGGCGGCCCAAGAGACCCAGTACTTC. Translation: CASSVRAAQETQYF. The chain uses TRBV5-4 and TRBJ2-5; D may be TRBD1 (5 bases). V shed 4 bases and J shed 1 base, with 11 bases lying between them. The V gene's germline CDR1 is SGHNT and CDR2 YYREEE (reference sequence). The CDR3 contains 14 residues.

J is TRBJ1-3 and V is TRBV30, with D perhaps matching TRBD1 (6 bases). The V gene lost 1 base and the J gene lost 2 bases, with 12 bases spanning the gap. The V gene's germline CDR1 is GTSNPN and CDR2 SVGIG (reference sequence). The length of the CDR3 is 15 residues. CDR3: CAWSEGTGTGNTIYF. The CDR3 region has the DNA TGTGCCTGGAGTGAAGGCACAGGGACTGGAAACACCATATATTTT.

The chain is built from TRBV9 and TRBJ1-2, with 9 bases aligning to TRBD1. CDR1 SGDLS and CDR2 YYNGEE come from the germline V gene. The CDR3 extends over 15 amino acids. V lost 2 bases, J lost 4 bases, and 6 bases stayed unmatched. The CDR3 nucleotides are TGTGCCAGCAGCGTGGGGGGACAGGGCTTCTATGGCTACACCTTC. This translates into CASSVGGQGFYGYTF.

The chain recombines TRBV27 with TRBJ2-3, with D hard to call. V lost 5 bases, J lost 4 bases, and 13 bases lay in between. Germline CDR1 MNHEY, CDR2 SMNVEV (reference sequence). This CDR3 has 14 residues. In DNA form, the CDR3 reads TGTGCCAGCAGTCAGACACCTTACGCAGATACGCAGTATTTT. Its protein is CASSQTPYADTQYF.

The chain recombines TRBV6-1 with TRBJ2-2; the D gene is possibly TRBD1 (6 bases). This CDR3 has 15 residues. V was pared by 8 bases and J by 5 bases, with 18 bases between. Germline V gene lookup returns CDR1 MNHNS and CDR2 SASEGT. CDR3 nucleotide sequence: TGTGCCAGCCTCAAGGTGCCAGGGGAAACCGGGGAGCTGTTTTTT. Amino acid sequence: CASLKVPGETGELFF.

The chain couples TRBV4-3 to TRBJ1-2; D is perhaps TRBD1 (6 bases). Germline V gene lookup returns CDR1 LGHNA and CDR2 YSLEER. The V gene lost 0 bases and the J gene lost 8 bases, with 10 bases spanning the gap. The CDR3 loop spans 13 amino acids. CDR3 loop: CASSQDRGGGYTF. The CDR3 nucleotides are TGCGCCAGCAGCCAAGACAGGGGCGGCGGCTACACCTTC.

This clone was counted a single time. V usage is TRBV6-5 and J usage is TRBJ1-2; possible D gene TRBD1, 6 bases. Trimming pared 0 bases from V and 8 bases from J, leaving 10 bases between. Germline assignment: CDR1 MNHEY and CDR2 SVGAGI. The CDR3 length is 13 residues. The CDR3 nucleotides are TGTGCCAGCAGTTACTCCAGGGGTCAAGGCTACACCTTC. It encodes CASSYSRGQGYTF.

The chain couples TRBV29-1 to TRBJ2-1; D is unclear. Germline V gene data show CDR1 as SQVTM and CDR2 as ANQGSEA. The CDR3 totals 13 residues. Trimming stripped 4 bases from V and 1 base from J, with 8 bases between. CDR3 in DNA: TGCAGCGTTGTATCCCAGTCCTACAATGAGCAGTTCTTC. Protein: CSVVSQSYNEQFF.

The CDR3 DNA is TGTGCCAGCAGTTTTTTTTGGGCTGATGAAAAACTGTTTTTT. Residues: CASSFFWADEKLFF. V and J are TRBV28 and TRBJ1-4, with D unresolved. Germline CDR1 and CDR2: MDHEN and SYDVKM. The CDR3 extends over 14 amino acids. Between the trimmed V and J ends, which lost 3 bases and 6 bases, there was a span of 11 bases.